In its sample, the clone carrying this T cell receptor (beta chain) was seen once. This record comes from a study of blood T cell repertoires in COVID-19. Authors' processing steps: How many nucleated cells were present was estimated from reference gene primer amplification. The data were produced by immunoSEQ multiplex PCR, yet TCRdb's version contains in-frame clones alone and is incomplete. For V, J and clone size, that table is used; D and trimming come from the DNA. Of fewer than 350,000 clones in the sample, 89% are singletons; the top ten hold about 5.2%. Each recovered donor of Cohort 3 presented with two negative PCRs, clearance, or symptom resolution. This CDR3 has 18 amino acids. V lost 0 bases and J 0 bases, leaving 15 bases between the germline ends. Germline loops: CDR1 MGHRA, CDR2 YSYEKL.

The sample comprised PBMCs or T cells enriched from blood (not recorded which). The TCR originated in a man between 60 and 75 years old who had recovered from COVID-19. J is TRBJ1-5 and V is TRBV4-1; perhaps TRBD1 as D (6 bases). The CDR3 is CASSQEPGVPYSNQPQHF. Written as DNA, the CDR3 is TGCGCCAGCAGCCAAGAACCAGGGGTCCCCTATAGCAATCAGCCCCAGCATTTT.